Below, 7 T cell receptor beta chains from the same sample are listed, as sequenced in a study of T cells in Graves' hyperthyroidism and ophthalmopathy. The source material, RNA transcripts, was used to amplify TCR beta CDR3 regions. Carried out on the TCR CDR3, a first-round RT-PCR used the HTBI primer set. One entry per CDR3 protein results from TCRdb running MiXCR on the multiplex PCR reads. The table lists a few hundred thousand distinct CDR3 sequences, 15% to 17% of them singletons, with under 8% in the top ten. Sequenced material: blood. The receptor source for this set is a woman aged 25 to 39 with Graves' hyperthyroidism.

There are a few counts of this clonotype. This chain joins TRBV6-2 or TRBV6-3 and TRBJ2-2, with D possibly being TRBD1 (5 bases). Germline CDR1 reads MNHEY; CDR2 reads SVGEGT. The CDR3 runs to 14 residues. Trimming cost V 5 bases and J 4 bases, with 11 bases left between them. CDR3 region: CASSAQAATGELFF. The CDR3 DNA sequence: TGTGCCAGCAGTGCACAGGCGGCCACCGGGGAGCTGTTTTTT.

This clonotype was recorded at least ten times. This sequence joins TRBV6-2 or TRBV6-3 and TRBJ2-1; 15 bases agree with TRBD2. This CDR3 contains 18 residues. V was pared by 4 bases and J by 9 bases, with 13 bases of the junction left unmatched. Germline V gene lookup returns CDR1 MNHEY and CDR2 SVGEGT. CDR3 in amino acids: CASSFDSGTSGRPGEQFF. CDR3 coding DNA: TGTGCCAGCAGTTTCGACTCCGGGACTAGCGGGAGGCCTGGTGAGCAGTTCTTC.

This clonotype was detected many times. The chain couples TRBV20-1 to TRBJ2-7; D assignment may be TRBD1 or TRBD2 (6 bases each). The CDR3 extends over 14 amino acids. Germline V CDR1 and CDR2: DFQATT, SNEGSKA (reference sequence). Deletions cut 4 bases from V and 3 bases from J, with 16 bases between. In DNA, the CDR3 is TGCAGTGCTACGGGACACGGGACTTACTACGAGCAGTACTTC. Protein sequence: CSATGHGTYYEQYF.

The chain carries TRBV7-9 and TRBJ2-2; D possibly corresponds to TRBD1 (5 bases). The V and J ends lost 6 bases and 2 bases respectively, with 10 bases between them. This CDR3 comprises 14 residues. Germline loops: CDR1 SEHNR, CDR2 FQNEAQ (reference sequence). CDR3 region: CASRQDRNTGELFF. The CDR3 nucleotides read TGTGCCAGCAGGCAAGACAGAAACACCGGGGAGCTGTTTTTT.

To note about this clonotype: A much more abundant neighbour one base away suggests this may be a read error. The CDR3 nucleotides are TGCAGTGCTAGAGATCTAGGCAGGCAAGAGACCCAGCACTTC. Translating it yields CSARDLGRQETQHF. The rearrangement uses TRBV20-1 and TRBJ2-5; D is ambiguous. This CDR3 is built from 14 residues. Germline values: CDR1 DFQATT, CDR2 SNEGSKA (reference sequence).

The chain is built from TRBV12-3 or TRBV12-4 and TRBJ2-7, with 12 bases fitting TRBD2. Losses at the gene ends were 5 bases for V and 1 base for J; bases not matched to a gene: 9. The CDR3 is 17 amino acids. The CDR3 protein is CASSPPGLAGRSYEQYF. CDR3 nucleotide sequence: TGTGCCAGCAGTCCTCCGGGACTAGCGGGCAGATCCTACGAGCAGTACTTC.

This clonotype was seen many times. The chain employs TRBV6-5 and TRBJ2-5; possible D gene TRBD2, 6 bases. The germline gives CDR1 MNHEY, CDR2 SVGAGI. The CDR3 length is 14 residues. The germline V and J ends were trimmed by 0 bases and 2 bases, with 7 bases remaining between them. CDR3 loop: CASSYSGGQETQYF. The CDR3, as DNA: TGTGCCAGCAGTTACTCGGGGGGTCAAGAGACCCAGTACTTC.